The TCR beta chain under discussion was sequenced for a study of cytomegalovirus exposure and HLA in healthy donors. Looking at the study overall: There were roughly 80 million unique TCRs (from HLA-typed donors) in an early data release. Membership in the Caucasian-associated ancestry cluster was found for 81% of nearly 400 genotyped donors.

In the case of this clone: Its specificity is not known.

PCR employed 60 Vbeta and 13 Jbeta primers. As processed by the authors: In a later analysis, the count reached 74 million or so unique TCR beta chains, with 10 million to 11 million shared. Only in-frame clones appear in the TCRdb table, and some are missing; sequencing was by immunoSEQ multiplex PCR. That table is the source of V, J and clone size, and D and trimming were worked out from the DNA. The sample carries 150,000 to 250,000 clones, roughly four fifths recorded once. V was pared by 6 bases and J by 8 bases, with 16 bases between. The CDR3 is 13 residues long. Germline CDR1 KGHSH, CDR2 LQKENI. Study results and limitations: A link between a missense DCLRE1C variant and TCR beta V- and J-gene trimming emerged from a later analysis.

The sequencing input was PBMCs. The sequence came from a woman between 45 and 65 years old in good health and CMV-seropositive. The V and J genes are TRBV18 and TRBJ1-1; D is ambiguous. The CDR3 sequence is CASSLPTREEAFF. CDR3 nucleotide sequence: TGTGCCAGCTCTCTGCCAACACGGGAGGAAGCTTTCTTT.